This is a list of T cell receptor beta chains from one sample in a study of blood T cell repertoires in COVID-19. Clones were sequenced by immunoSEQ multiplex PCR, and TCRdb holds only the in-frame ones, with some missing. The sample records some 96,000 clones, 88% being singletons. Sequencing was done on a sample of peripheral blood. Every receptor here comes from a human donor in a cohort sampled during active COVID-19. Each CDR3 is given with its conserved first and last residue. A D gene is named only where the DNA matches it firmly. The size entry is marked missing in some rows and otherwise reads once, few, many or a size class.

clone_size	d_call	v_call	j_call	cdr3_nt	cdr3_aa
.	TRBD1	TRBV10-3	TRBJ1-5	TGTGCCATCAGTCAACCGGGACAGGGGGCCCACCAGCCCCAGCATTTT	CAISQPGQGAHQPQHF
.	.	TRBV20-1	TRBJ1-1	TGCAGTGCTAGTTCAGGGGTCGCTGAAGCTTTCTTT	CSASSGVAEAFF
.	TRBD2	TRBV12-5	TRBJ2-3	TGTGCTAGTGCCAACGTTGATGACGGGAGACTAGCTGCTAGCACAGATACGCAGTATTTT	CASANVDDGRLAASTDTQYF
.	.	TRBV11-2	TRBJ2-7	TGTGCCAGCAGCCTCCCAGGGGCTAAAGGAGAGCAGTACTTC	CASSLPGAKGEQYF
once	.	TRBV10-2	TRBJ2-7	TGCGCCAGCAGTGAGATCCCGGGACAACCTACCTACGAGCAGTACTTC	CASSEIPGQPTYEQYF
.	.	TRBV30	TRBJ1-6	TGTGCCTGGAGGGACCGGGACTCCAAAAGAGGGGTCCTTAATTCACCCCTCCACTTT	CAWRDRDSKRGVLNSPLHF
.	TRBD2	TRBV5-4	TRBJ2-2	TGTGCCAGCAGCGGGGACCTCGGTGGGGCGGGAGTAACCGGGGAGCTGTTTTTT	CASSGDLGGAGVTGELFF
.	.	TRBV19	TRBJ2-1	TGTGCCAGTAGTATAGCTGCAGGCCGCTCCTACAATGAGCAGTTCTTC	CASSIAAGRSYNEQFF
.	TRBD2	TRBV6-1	TRBJ2-3	TGTGCCAGCAGTGAAACTTTAGCGGGAGGGAGCACAGATACGCAGTATTTT	CASSETLAGGSTDTQYF
.	TRBD2	TRBV19	TRBJ2-1	TGTGCCAGTAAAGAGAGCGGGAGCGGGAGGGGCTCCTCCTACAATGAGCAGTTCTTC	CASKESGSGRGSSYNEQFF
.	.	TRBV7-6	TRBJ2-2	TGTGCCAGCTATGGAGGACAGACACACCGGGAGCTGTTTTTT	CASYGGQTHRELFF
medium-sized	TRBD1	TRBV5-1	TRBJ2-7	TGCGCCAGCAGCGCTGACAGGGGAGTAATCAACGAGCAGTACTTC	CASSADRGVINEQYF
.	TRBD2	TRBV14	TRBJ2-2	TGTGCCAGCAGCCAAGATGATCGGGGGGTCTTCCATCACGGGGAGCTGTTTTTT	CASSQDDRGVFHHGELFF
.	.	TRBV29-1	TRBJ1-1	TGCAGCGTTGACCAGGGAGGGATGAACACTGAAGCTTTCTTT	CSVDQGGMNTEAFF
.	.	TRBV30	TRBJ2-1	TGTGCCTGGAGTGTACTGAGGACTAATCCCTACAAAGGGCAGTTCTTC	CAWSVLRTNPYKGQFF
.	.	TRBV10-2	TRBJ2-3	TGCGCCAGCAGTGACAAGCGGGCCTCCGACTCGTTTCCCACAGATACGCAGTATTTT	CASSDKRASDSFPTDTQYF
.	TRBD1	TRBV6-5	TRBJ1-1	TGTGCCAGCAGGGGCACAGGGGACACTGAAGCTTTCTTT	CASRGTGDTEAFF
.	.	TRBV21-1	TRBJ2-1	TGTGCCAGCAGCAAAGGTCTGACAGGTCCCTCCTACAACAATGAGCAGTTCTTC	CASSKGLTGPSYNNEQFF
.	TRBD1	TRBV28	TRBJ2-1	TGTGCCAGCAGAGCAGCCGGGACAGGGGGCAAGAATGAGCAGTTCTTC	CASRAAGTGGKNEQFF
.	TRBD1	TRBV19	TRBJ1-5	TGTGCCAGTAGTATCCGGCGCCCGGCAGGGGGAAATAGCAATCAGCCCCAGCATTTT	CASSIRRPAGGNSNQPQHF
.	TRBD2	TRBV7-9	TRBJ2-5	TGTGCCAGCTGCGTACGGGGGGGGCCCGAAGAGACCCAGTACTTC	CASCVRGGPEETQYF
.	.	TRBV6-5	TRBJ1-2	TGTGCCAGCAGGGCCGGCGGGGCGGAGTATGGCTACACCTTC	CASRAGGAEYGYTF
.	TRBD1	TRBV27	TRBJ1-1	TGTGCCAGCAGTAAGTACAGGGGATACGCTGAAGCTTTCTTT	CASSKYRGYAEAFF
few	TRBD1	TRBV7-9	TRBJ2-7	TGTGCCAGCAGCTTAGCGGGAGCGAACTCCGGGACAGGGCGCTACGAGCAGTACTTC	CASSLAGANSGTGRYEQYF
.	TRBD1	TRBV25-1	TRBJ2-7	TGTGCCAGCAGGGGACAGGAAGGGACCTACGAGCAGTACTTC	CASRGQEGTYEQYF
once	.	TRBV11-2	TRBJ1-1	TGTGCCAGCAGCTCAAGAGGCAGGGGCGGCACTGAAGCTTTCTTT	CASSSRGRGGTEAFF
.	.	TRBV6-5	TRBJ2-7	TGTGCCAGCAGGCGAGGCTACGAGCAGTACTTC	CASRRGYEQYF
.	TRBD1	TRBV11-2	TRBJ2-1	TGTGCCAGCAGCTCTTTACAGGGGGTTTACAATGAGCAGTTCTTC	CASSSLQGVYNEQFF
few	TRBD1	TRBV18	TRBJ2-7	TGTGCCAGCCAGGGGACAGGGCTTAACTACGAGCAGTACTTC	CASQGTGLNYEQYF
.	TRBD2	TRBV7-6	TRBJ2-5	TGTGCCAGCAGCTTCGCTAGCGGGAGGGCCGAGACCCAGTACTTC	CASSFASGRAETQYF
.	TRBD2	TRBV5-1	TRBJ2-2	TGCGCCAGCAGCCGGGTCGAGGGAGGGTCCGGGGAGCTGTTTTTT	CASSRVEGGSGELFF